The 13 T cell receptor beta chains below come from one sample, sequenced in a study of T-cell reconstitution after alpha-beta-depleted transplantation in children. Molecular barcoding with unique molecular identifiers was used for the TCRbeta library. TCRdb used MiXCR to reprocess the PCR reads, holding one entry per CDR3 protein. The table records 500,000 to 650,000 distinct CDR3 sequences, roughly 10% of them present only once. Sample: PBMCs, mostly from graft donor cells, taken 180 days after TCRalphabeta/CD19-depleted stem cell transplant. The source of these receptors is a female patient aged 2 to 10 who had a stem cell transplant for aplastic anemia, so the T cells may come from the graft donor.

This clonotype occurred many times. This chain joins TRBV12-3 or TRBV12-4 and TRBJ1-1, with D unclear. The CDR3 sequence is 13 residues long. Trimming shortened V by 0 bases and J by 3 bases, and 5 bases separated the two germline ends. This chain's CDR3 is CASSLAEYTEAFF. The CDR3 DNA sequence: TGTGCCAGCAGTTTAGCCGAGTACACTGAAGCTTTCTTT.

This clonotype showed up just a few times. J is TRBJ2-7 and V is TRBV7-8; D gene unclear. V lost 2 bases, J lost 6 bases, and 11 bases lay in between. The CDR3 has 13 residues. Germline V gene sequence: CDR1 SGHVS, CDR2 FQNEAQ. This CDR3 reads CASSLFWGTEQYF. The CDR3 DNA is TGTGCCAGCAGCTTATTCTGGGGTACCGAGCAGTACTTC.

This clonotype was counted a few times. The V gene is TRBV5-1, the J gene TRBJ1-5; possibly TRBD1 for D (5 bases). The CDR3 is 13 residues long. Germline CDR1 SGHRS, CDR2 YFSETQ. With 4 bases removed from V and 5 bases from J, the gap between germline ends came to 10 bases. This chain's CDR3 is CASSTRGDQPQHF. The CDR3 DNA sequence: TGCGCCAGCAGCACCCGGGGGGATCAGCCCCAGCATTTT.

The chain carries TRBV25-1 and TRBJ2-1; 8 positions match TRBD2. The CDR3 is 17 amino acids. In germline, CDR1 is MGHDK, CDR2 SYGVNS. Trimming cost V 1 base and J 7 bases; bases outside gene matches: 12. CDR3 residues: CASSEWGAGEGLNEQFF. The CDR3 nucleotides read TGTGCCAGCAGTGAATGGGGAGCGGGAGAGGGGTTGAATGAGCAGTTCTTC.

This clonotype was observed a single time. A read error may be the cause here, since a much bigger clone is one base away. V is TRBV20-1 and J is TRBJ2-3, with TRBD2 as a possible D gene (6 bases). The CDR3 contains 15 residues. Germline V gene data show CDR1 as DFQATT and CDR2 as SNEGSKA (reference sequence). The V end was cut by 6 bases, the J end by 1 base, with 17 bases between. The CDR3 nucleotides are TGCAGTGCCCGGAGTGGAGGGTTACGCACAGATACGCAGTATTTT. Translating gives CSARSGGLRTDTQYF.

This clonotype was found a few times. The chain uses TRBV5-1 and TRBJ1-3, with D possibly being TRBD1 (6 bases). There are 16 residues in the CDR3. Trimming pared 0 bases from V and 0 bases from J, leaving 10 bases between. The germline CDR1 and CDR2 sequences are SGHRS and YFSETQ. CDR3 sequence: CASSLVGRGSGNTIYF. CDR3 DNA: TGCGCCAGCAGCTTGGTTGGCAGGGGCTCTGGAAACACCATATATTTT.

This clonotype was detected a few times. CDR3 in DNA: TGTGCCATCAGTGAGGGAGGTGAGCAGTTCTTC. Its translation: CAISEGGEQFF. V and J are TRBV10-3 and TRBJ2-1; a weak D match, TRBD2 (5 bases). Per the germline V gene, CDR1 is ENHRY and CDR2 is SYGVKD. The length of the CDR3 is 11 residues. V was cut by 2 bases and J by 9 bases, with 5 bases left in between.

This clonotype has only a few counts. The chain combines TRBV7-2 with TRBJ2-2; no reliable D call. Per the germline V gene, CDR1 is SGHTA and CDR2 is FQGNSA. Trimming shortened V by 4 bases and J by 4 bases, and 16 bases separated the two germline ends. The length of the CDR3 is 16 residues. Written as DNA, the CDR3 is TGTGCCAGCAGCTCACTACTGGGGTCGGGCACCGGGGAGCTGTTTTTT. Protein: CASSSLLGSGTGELFF.

The sample holds a few counts of this clonotype. This sequence joins TRBV28 and TRBJ1-6; tentative D call: TRBD1 (5 bases). The CDR3 consists of 15 residues. Germline loops: CDR1 MDHEN, CDR2 SYDVKM. CDR3 nucleotides: TGTGCATCCCTCGCCGGGGCAGGCTTCAATTCACCCCTCCACTTT. This encodes CASLAGAGFNSPLHF.

This clonotype was counted ten times or more. V usage is TRBV7-2 and J usage is TRBJ1-4, with D perhaps TRBD1 (5 bases). The CDR3 loop spans 16 amino acids. V was pared by 2 bases and J by 8 bases, with 18 bases between. Germline CDR1 reads SGHTA; CDR2 reads FQGNSA. The CDR3 loop is CASSLIMGGRKEKLFF. CDR3 nucleotides: TGTGCCAGCAGCTTAATTATGGGGGGGAGGAAGGAAAAACTGTTTTTT.

This clonotype was detected only a few times. The chain links TRBV9 to TRBJ2-1; a weak D match, TRBD2 (5 bases). V lost 0 bases to trimming and J lost 0 bases, with 13 bases between them. Germline loops: CDR1 SGDLS, CDR2 YYNGEE. The CDR3 consists of 17 residues. CDR3 sequence: CASSVEGLGSSYNEQFF. The CDR3 bases are TGTGCCAGCAGCGTAGAAGGGTTGGGGAGCTCCTACAATGAGCAGTTCTTC.

The V call is TRBV12-3 or TRBV12-4, the J call TRBJ2-2; 10 positions agree with TRBD2. This CDR3 region has 15 residues. The ends lost 6 bases at V and 3 bases at J; junction bases unmatched: 4. The CDR3 coding sequence is TGTGCCAGCAGACCGACTAGCGGGTACACCGGGGAGCTGTTTTTT. As protein: CASRPTSGYTGELFF.

This clonotype has just a few counts. The genes are TRBV18 and TRBJ1-3; a weak D match, TRBD1 (5 bases). There are 14 residues in the CDR3. With 2 bases removed from V and 8 bases from J, the gap between germline ends came to 13 bases. Germline CDR1 and CDR2: KGHSH and LQKENI. This chain's CDR3 is CASSPTGLTHTIYF. The CDR3 DNA is TGTGCCAGCTCACCAACAGGCCTCACCCACACCATATATTTT.